This entry concerns a single TCR beta chain. Its antigen is not identified. Sequence at one end of the junction differs from germline and may be a read error. Three rounds of nested PCR, following a modified ARM-PCR protocol, produced the TCRbeta library. One entry per CDR3 protein, called by TCRdb with MiXCR from the multiplex PCR reads. The sample shows about 86,000 distinct CDR3 sequences, 76% of them seen only once. These data come from a study of tumor and adjacent non-tumor tissue in lung cancer. Across the whole study: Patients comprised 12 adenocarcinoma, a couple of squamous cell carcinoma and 1 small cell lung cancer. Aged about 31 to 85 years, patients included 9 to 11 men and a handful of women with stage I to III disease.

General observations from the study: Significantly higher TCR diversity was found in tumor than normal lung.

RNA was extracted from bulk tissue without any cell sorting. Distant lung tissue was collected more than 3 cm away from the tumor edge. The sequencing sample was made of distant non-tumor lung tissue. The sequence derives from a woman aged 50 to 60 with non-small cell lung cancer.

The CDR3 protein is CRATGYTGELFF. The CDR3 bases are TGCAGAGCTACGGGGTACACCGGGGAGTTGTTTTTT. The gene calls are TRBV20-1 and TRBJ2-2; D is perhaps TRBD2 (5 bases). The CDR3 is made up of 12 amino acids. From germline, CDR1 is DFQATT and CDR2 SNEGSKA (reference sequence).